A selection of T cell receptor beta chains follows, all from one sample in a study of Graves' ophthalmopathy and Graves' hyperthyroidism. Using its own MiXCR run on the multiplex PCR reads, TCRdb lists one record per CDR3 protein. Found here are over 150,000 distinct CDR3 sequences, approximately 38% of them singletons; the top ten hold 5.8%. Sequenced sample: peripheral blood. Receptors originate from a woman aged 40 to 55 with Graves' ophthalmopathy. Each CDR3 is given with its conserved first and last residue. D genes are given only for firm matches. Size values are once, few and many counts, or a class for expanded clones, and some rows have none.

TRBV19	TRBJ1-1	.	.	CASSRGANTEAFF	TGTGCCAGTAGTAGGGGGGCGAACACTGAAGCTTTCTTT
TRBV12-3/TRBV12-4	TRBJ1-1	many	.	CASSTHQGWGTEAFF	TGTGCCAGCAGTACCCACCAGGGCTGGGGCACTGAAGCTTTCTTT
TRBV7-2	TRBJ2-7	.	.	CASSLATRTYEQYF	TGTGCCAGCAGCTTAGCGACGCGCACCTACGAGCAGTACTTC
TRBV6-2/TRBV6-3	TRBJ1-5	many	TRBD1	CASRGRGHPGRPQHF	TGTGCCAGCAGGGGCAGGGGGCACCCAGGTCGGCCCCAGCATTTT
TRBV12-3/TRBV12-4	TRBJ1-2	.	.	CASRPRDGYGYTF	TGTGCCAGCAGACCTCGGGACGGCTATGGCTACACCTTC
TRBV12-5	TRBJ2-2	.	.	CASGKLRVTGELFF	TGTGCTAGTGGAAAGCTTCGGGTCACCGGGGAGCTGTTTTTT
TRBV12-3/TRBV12-4	TRBJ1-2	many	TRBD1	CASNLVGGNYGYTF	TGTGCCAGCAATTTGGTAGGGGGCAACTATGGCTACACCTTC
TRBV28	TRBJ1-2	many	.	CASSVATYGYTF	TGTGCCAGCAGTGTCGCAACCTATGGCTACACCTTC
TRBV10-3	TRBJ2-3	many	.	CAITSGVRTDTQYF	TGTGCCATCACATCCGGGGTCCGTACAGATACGCAGTATTTT
TRBV7-8	TRBJ1-1	.	TRBD1	CASSLSDRIAEAFF	TGTGCCAGCAGCCTCTCGGACAGGATAGCTGAAGCTTTCTTT
TRBV4-2	TRBJ1-1	many	.	CASSQETAGVMNTEAFF	TGTGCCAGCAGCCAAGAAACTGCTGGAGTAATGAACACTGAAGCTTTCTTT
TRBV7-2	TRBJ2-7	many	.	CASSSLSRAEQYF	TGTGCCAGCAGCTCCCTCAGTAGGGCCGAGCAGTACTTC
TRBV19	TRBJ2-6	.	.	CASSPAASHSGANVLTF	TGTGCCAGTAGTCCTGCGGCCAGCCACTCTGGGGCCAACGTCCTGACTTTC
TRBV19	TRBJ2-7	.	TRBD1	CATLGQGAYEQYF	TGTGCCACCTTAGGACAGGGCGCCTACGAGCAGTACTTC
TRBV12-3/TRBV12-4	TRBJ1-1	many	.	CASSPRVYMNTEAFF	TGTGCCAGCAGTCCCAGGGTTTACATGAACACTGAAGCTTTCTTT
TRBV12-3/TRBV12-4	TRBJ1-1	many	.	CASSFQDWDTEAFF	TGTGCCAGCAGTTTTCAGGACTGGGACACTGAAGCTTTCTTT
TRBV5-1	TRBJ2-7	many	.	CASSFDSRSSYEQYF	TGCGCCAGCAGCTTTGACTCCAGGAGCTCCTACGAGCAGTACTTC
TRBV4-1	TRBJ1-2	.	.	CASSQPTDAPGYGYTF	TGCGCCAGCAGCCAACCAACGGACGCGCCAGGCTATGGCTACACCTTC
TRBV12-3/TRBV12-4	TRBJ2-7	.	TRBD1	CASSNDRDYEQYF	TGTGCCAGCAGCAACGACAGGGACTACGAGCAGTACTTC
TRBV28	TRBJ1-2	many	TRBD1	CASSSGTGLYGYTF	TGTGCCAGCAGTTCCGGGACAGGACTCTATGGCTACACCTTC
TRBV12-3/TRBV12-4	TRBJ2-2	many	.	CASSTTRLNTGELFF	TGTGCCAGCAGTACTACTAGACTTAACACCGGGGAGCTGTTTTTT
TRBV7-9	TRBJ2-7	.	.	CASSLGLGAYEQYF	TGTGCCAGCAGCTTAGGACTAGGTGCCTACGAGCAGTACTTC
TRBV29-1	TRBJ1-5	once	.	CSVLQGDSNQPQHF	TGCAGCGTTCTTCAAGGAGATAGCAATCAGCCCCAGCATTTT
TRBV12-3/TRBV12-4	TRBJ1-2	.	.	CASSLSVGAVYGYTF	TGTGCCAGCAGTTTGAGCGTCGGGGCAGTCTATGGCTACACCTTC
TRBV3-1	TRBJ1-1	.	.	CAGSQGGDIVWTEAFF	TGTGCCGGCAGCCAAGGGGGTGACATTGTATGGACTGAAGCTTTCTTT
TRBV28	TRBJ2-2	many	.	CASSPSEGLTGELFF	TGTGCCAGCAGTCCCTCGGAGGGGCTCACCGGGGAGCTGTTTTTT
TRBV29-1	TRBJ1-1	many	.	CSTRVNTEAFF	TGCAGTACCAGGGTGAACACTGAAGCTTTCTTT
TRBV6-1	TRBJ2-5	.	TRBD1	CASSPTGTGGSETQYF	TGTGCCAGCAGTCCCACCGGGACAGGGGGCTCGGAGACCCAGTACTTC
TRBV10-3	TRBJ1-4	many	.	CAISGVQSEKLFF	TGTGCCATCAGTGGGGTGCAGTCGGAAAAACTGTTTTTT
TRBV28	TRBJ1-3	many	.	CASSSAARDTSGNTIYF	TGTGCCAGCAGTTCTGCCGCCCGGGACACCTCTGGAAACACCATATATTTT